This TCR beta chain was recovered during a study of CD8 T cells in Susac syndrome. An amount of RNA that ranged from roughly 0.5 to 1 ug was reverse transcribed with random hexamers. Amplification of TCR beta CDR3 spanned 54 Vbeta and 13 Jbeta via immunoSEQ multiplex PCR. Using its own MiXCR run on the immunoSEQ multiplex PCR reads, TCRdb lists one record per CDR3 protein. The sample lists 200,000 to 250,000 distinct CDR3 sequences, around 93% seen once, with approximately 0.07% in the top ten. Between the trimmed V and J ends, which lost 0 bases and 4 bases, there was a span of 6 bases. The CDR3 sequence is 13 residues long. From germline, CDR1 is MNHEY and CDR2 SMNVEV (reference sequence). TEMRA cells were FACS-enriched and CD8+ and CD4+ T cells negatively isolated.

Sequencing used CD4+ T cells from PBMCs. The chain couples TRBV27 to TRBJ1-1; D not certain. The clonotype comes from a human donor with multiple sclerosis. CDR3: CASSLSRATEAFF. The DNA of the CDR3 is TGTGCCAGCAGTTTATCGAGGGCCACTGAAGCTTTCTTT.